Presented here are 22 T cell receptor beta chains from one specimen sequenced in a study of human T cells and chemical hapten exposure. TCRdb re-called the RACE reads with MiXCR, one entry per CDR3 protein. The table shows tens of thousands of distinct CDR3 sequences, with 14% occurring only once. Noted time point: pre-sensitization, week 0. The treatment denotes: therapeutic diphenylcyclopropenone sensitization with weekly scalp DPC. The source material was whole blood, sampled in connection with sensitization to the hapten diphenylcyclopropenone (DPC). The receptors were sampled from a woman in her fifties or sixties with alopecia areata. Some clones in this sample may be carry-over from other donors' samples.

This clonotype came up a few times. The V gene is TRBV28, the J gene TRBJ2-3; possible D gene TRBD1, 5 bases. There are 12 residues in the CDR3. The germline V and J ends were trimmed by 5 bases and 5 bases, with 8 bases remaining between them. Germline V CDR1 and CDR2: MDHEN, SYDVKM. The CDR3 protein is CASSPQGDTQYF. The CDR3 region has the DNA TGTGCCAGCAGTCCCCAGGGAGATACGCAGTATTTT.

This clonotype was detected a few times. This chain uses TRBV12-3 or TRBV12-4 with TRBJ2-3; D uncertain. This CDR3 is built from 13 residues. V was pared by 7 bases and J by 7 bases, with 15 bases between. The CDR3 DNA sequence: TGTGCCAGCACTGCGGTAGCTCAAAATACGCAGTATTTT. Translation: CASTAVAQNTQYF.

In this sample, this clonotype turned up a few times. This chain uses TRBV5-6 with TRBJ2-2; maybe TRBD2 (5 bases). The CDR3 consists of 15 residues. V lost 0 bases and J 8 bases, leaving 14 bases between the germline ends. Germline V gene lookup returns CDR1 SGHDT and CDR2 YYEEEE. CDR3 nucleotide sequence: TGTGCCAGCAGCTTGGTGGGCAGGCGGGCTGGGGAGCTGTTTTTT. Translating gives CASSLVGRRAGELFF. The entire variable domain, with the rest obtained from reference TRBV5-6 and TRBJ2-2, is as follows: DAGVTQSPTHLIKTRGQQVTLRCSPKSGHDTVSWYQQALGQGPQFIFQYYEEEERQRGNFPDRFSGHQFPNYSSELNVNALLLGDSALYLCASSLVGRRAGELFFGEGSRLTVL.

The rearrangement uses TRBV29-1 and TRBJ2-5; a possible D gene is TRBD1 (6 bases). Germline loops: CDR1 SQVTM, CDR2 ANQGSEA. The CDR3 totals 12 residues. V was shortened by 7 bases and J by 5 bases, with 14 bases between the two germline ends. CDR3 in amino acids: CSGGQTLETQYF. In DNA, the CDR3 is TGCAGCGGGGGGCAAACCTTGGAGACCCAGTACTTC.

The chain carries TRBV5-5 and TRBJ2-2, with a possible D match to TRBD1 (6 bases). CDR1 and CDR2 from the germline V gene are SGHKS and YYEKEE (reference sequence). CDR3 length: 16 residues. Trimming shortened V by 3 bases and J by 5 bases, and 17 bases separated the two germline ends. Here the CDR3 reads CASSSQPGHSTGELFF. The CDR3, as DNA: TGTGCCAGCAGCTCCCAACCGGGACATTCTACCGGGGAGCTGTTTTTT.

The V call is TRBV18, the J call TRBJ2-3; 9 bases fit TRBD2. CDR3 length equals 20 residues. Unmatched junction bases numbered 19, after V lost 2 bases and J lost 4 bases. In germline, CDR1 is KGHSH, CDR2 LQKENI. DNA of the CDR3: TGTGCCAGCTCACCATTACTTCCGTCGGGTAGCGGGAGCCCCGCAGATACGCAGTATTTT. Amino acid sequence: CASSPLLPSGSGSPADTQYF.

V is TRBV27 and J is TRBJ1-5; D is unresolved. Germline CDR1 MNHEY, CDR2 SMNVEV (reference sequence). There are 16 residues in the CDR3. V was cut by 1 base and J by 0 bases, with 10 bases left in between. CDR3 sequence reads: CASSLWAVPSNQPQHF. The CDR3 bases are TGTGCCAGCAGTTTATGGGCAGTCCCTAGCAATCAGCCCCAGCATTTT.

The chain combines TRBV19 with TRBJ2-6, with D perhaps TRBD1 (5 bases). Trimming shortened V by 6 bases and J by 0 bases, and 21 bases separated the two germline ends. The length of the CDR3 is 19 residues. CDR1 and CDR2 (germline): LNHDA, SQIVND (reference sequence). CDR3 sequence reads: CASRLRTTTGISGANVLTF. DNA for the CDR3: TGTGCCAGTAGGCTCAGGACAACTACCGGAATCTCTGGGGCCAACGTCCTGACTTTC.

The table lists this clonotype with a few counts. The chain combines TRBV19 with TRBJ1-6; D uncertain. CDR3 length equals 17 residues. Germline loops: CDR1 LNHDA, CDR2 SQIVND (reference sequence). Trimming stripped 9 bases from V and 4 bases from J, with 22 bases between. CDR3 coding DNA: TGTGCCAGAAAACCGAGGGAGTCAAGAGTATATAATTCACCCCTCCACTTT. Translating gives CARKPRESRVYNSPLHF.

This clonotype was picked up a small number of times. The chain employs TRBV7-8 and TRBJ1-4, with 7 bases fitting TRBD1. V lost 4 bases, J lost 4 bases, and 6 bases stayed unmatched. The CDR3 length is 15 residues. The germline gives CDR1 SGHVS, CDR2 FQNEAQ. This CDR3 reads CASSSQGFDNEKLFF. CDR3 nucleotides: TGTGCCAGCAGCTCACAGGGGTTCGATAATGAAAAACTGTTTTTT.

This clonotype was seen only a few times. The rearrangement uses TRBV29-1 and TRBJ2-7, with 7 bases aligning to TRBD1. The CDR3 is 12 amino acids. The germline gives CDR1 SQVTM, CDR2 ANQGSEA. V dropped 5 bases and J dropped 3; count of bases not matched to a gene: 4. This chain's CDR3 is CSVLQGDYEQYF. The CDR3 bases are TGCAGCGTTCTTCAGGGGGACTACGAGCAGTACTTC.

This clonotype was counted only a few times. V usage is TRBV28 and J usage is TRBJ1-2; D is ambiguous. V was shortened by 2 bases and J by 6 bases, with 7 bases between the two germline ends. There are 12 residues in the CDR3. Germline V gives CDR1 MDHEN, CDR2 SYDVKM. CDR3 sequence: CASSLSRDGYTF. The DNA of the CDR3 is TGTGCCAGCAGTTTAAGTAGGGATGGCTACACCTTC.

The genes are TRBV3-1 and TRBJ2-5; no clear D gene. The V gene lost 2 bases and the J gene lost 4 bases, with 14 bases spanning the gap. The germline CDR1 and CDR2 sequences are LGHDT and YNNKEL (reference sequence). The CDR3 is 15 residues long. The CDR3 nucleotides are TGTGCCAGCAGCCAAAGTCCGTTGTCCGGAGAGACCCAGTACTTC. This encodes CASSQSPLSGETQYF.

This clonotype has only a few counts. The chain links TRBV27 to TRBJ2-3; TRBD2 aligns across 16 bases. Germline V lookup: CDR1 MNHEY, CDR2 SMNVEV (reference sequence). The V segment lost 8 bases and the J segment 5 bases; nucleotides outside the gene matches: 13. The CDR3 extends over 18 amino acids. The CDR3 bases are TGTGCCAGCGGCCGGCCGGGACTAGCGGGAGGGTTGGTAGATACGCAGTATTTT. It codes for CASGRPGLAGGLVDTQYF.

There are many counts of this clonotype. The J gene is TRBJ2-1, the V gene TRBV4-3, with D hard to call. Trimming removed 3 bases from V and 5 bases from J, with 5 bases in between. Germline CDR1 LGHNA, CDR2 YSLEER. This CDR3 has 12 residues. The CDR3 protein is CASSQGNNEQFF. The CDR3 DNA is TGCGCCAGCAGCCAGGGTAACAATGAGCAGTTCTTC.

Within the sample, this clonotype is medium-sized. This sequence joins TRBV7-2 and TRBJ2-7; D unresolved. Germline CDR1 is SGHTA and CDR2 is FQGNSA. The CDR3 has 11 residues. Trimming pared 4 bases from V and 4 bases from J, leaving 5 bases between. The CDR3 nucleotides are TGTGCCAGCAGCTACATGTACGAGCAGTACTTC. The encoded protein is CASSYMYEQYF.

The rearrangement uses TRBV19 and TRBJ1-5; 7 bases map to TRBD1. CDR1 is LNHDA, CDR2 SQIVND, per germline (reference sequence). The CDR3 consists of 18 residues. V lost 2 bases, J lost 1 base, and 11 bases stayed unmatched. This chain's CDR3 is CASSIPRRGRQSNQPQHF. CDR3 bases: TGTGCCAGTAGTATACCTAGGAGGGGGCGTCAAAGCAATCAGCCCCAGCATTTT.

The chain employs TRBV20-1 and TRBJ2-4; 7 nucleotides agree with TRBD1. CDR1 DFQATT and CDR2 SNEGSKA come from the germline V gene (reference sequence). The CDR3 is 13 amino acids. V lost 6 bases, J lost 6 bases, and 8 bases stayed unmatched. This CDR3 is CSATRTGRNIQYF. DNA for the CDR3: TGCAGTGCAACCCGGACAGGACGAAACATTCAGTACTTC.

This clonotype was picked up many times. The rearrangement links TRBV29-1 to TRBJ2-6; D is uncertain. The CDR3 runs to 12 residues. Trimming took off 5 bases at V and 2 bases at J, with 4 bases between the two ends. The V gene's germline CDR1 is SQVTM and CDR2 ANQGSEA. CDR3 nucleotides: TGCAGCGTTCAAACTGGGGCCAACGTCCTGACTTTC. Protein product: CSVQTGANVLTF.

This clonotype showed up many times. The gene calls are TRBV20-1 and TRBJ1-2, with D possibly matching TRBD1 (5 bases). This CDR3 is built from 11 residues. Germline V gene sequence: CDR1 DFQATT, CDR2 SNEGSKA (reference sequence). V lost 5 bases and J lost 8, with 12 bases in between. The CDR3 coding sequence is TGCAGTGCTCGGAGGGACCAAGGCTACACCTTC. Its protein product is CSARRDQGYTF.

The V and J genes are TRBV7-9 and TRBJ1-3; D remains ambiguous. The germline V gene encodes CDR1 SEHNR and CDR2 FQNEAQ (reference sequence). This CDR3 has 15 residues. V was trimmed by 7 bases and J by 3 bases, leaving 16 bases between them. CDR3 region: CASTREALLGNTIYF. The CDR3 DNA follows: TGTGCCAGCACCCGGGAGGCTTTACTTGGAAACACCATATATTTT.

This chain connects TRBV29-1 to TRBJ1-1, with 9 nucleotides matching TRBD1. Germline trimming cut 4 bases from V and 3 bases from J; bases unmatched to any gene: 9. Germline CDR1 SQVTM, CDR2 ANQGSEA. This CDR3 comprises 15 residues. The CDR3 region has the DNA TGCAGCGTTGGGGTGACAGGGGGTTCGGACACTGAAGCTTTCTTT. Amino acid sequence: CSVGVTGGSDTEAFF.